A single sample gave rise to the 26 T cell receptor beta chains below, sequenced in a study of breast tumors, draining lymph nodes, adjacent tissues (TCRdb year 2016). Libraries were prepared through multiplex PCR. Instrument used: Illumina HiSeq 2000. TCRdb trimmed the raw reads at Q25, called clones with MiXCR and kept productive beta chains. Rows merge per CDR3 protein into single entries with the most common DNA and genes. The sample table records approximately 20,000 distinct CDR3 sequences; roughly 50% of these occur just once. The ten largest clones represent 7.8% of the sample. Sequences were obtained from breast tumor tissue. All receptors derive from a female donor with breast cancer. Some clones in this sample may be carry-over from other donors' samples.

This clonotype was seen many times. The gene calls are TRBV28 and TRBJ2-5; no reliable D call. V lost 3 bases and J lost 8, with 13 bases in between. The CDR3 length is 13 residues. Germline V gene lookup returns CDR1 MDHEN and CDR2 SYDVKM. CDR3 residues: CASSFGDPGTQYF. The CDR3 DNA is TGTGCCAGCAGTTTCGGTGACCCAGGAACCCAGTACTTC.

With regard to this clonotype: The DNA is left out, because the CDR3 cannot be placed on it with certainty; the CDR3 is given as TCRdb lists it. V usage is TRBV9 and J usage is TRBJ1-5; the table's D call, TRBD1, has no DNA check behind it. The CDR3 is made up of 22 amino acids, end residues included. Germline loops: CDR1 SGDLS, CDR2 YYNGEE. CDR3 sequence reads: CASSVRGDANEKLFFGSGTQHF.

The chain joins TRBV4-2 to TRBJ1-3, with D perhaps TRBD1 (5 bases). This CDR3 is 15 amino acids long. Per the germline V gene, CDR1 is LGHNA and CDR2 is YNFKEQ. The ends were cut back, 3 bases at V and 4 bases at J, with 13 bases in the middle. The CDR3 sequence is CASSHGPTGGNTIYF. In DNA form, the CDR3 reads TGTGCCAGCAGCCACGGACCAACAGGAGGAAACACCATATATTTT.

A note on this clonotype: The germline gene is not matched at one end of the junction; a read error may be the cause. The CDR3 sequence is CASRSLVAGTETQYF. CDR3 DNA: TGTGCCAGCAGAAGTTTGGTAGCGGGGACAGAAACGCAGTATTTT. This rearrangement joins TRBV6-1 to TRBJ2-3, with D tentatively TRBD2 (8 bases). The CDR3 length is 15 residues. Per germline, CDR1 MNHNS and CDR2 SASEGT.

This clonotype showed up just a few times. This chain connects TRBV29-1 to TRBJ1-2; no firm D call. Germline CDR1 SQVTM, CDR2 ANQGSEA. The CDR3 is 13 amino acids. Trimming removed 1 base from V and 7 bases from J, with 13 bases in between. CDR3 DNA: TGCAGCGTTGAAGTCAGGAATAGCGGTGGCTACACCTTC. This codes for CSVEVRNSGGYTF.

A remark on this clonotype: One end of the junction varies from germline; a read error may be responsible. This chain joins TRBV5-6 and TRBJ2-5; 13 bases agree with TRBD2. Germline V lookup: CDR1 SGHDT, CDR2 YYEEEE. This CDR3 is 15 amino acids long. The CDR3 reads CASSPGTSGTETRYF. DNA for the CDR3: TGTGCCAGCAGTCCCGGGACTAGCGGGACAGAGACCCGGTACTTC.

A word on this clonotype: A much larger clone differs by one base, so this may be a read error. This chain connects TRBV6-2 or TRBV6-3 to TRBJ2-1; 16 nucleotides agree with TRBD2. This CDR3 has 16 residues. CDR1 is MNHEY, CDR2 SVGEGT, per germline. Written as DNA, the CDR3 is TGTGCCAGCAGTTGGGGACTAGCGGGAGGGTACAATGAGCAGTCCTTC. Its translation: CASSWGLAGGYNEQSF.

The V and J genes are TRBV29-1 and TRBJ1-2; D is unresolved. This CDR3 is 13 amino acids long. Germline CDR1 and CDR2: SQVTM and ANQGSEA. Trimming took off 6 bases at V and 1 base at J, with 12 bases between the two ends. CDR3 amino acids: CSVPGDLNYGYTF. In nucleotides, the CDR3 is TGCAGCGTACCGGGAGACCTTAACTATGGCTACACCTTC.

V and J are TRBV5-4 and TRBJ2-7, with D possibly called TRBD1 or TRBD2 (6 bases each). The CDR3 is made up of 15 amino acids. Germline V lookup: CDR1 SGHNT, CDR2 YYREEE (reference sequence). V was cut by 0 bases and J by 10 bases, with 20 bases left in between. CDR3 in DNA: TGTGCCAGCAGCTTGGGTCAACCGGGGGCGCCGGACCAGTACTTC. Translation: CASSLGQPGAPDQYF. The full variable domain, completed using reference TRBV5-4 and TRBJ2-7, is ETGVTQSPTHLIKTRGQQVTLRCSSQSGHNTVSWYQQALGQGPQFIFQYYREEENGRGNFPPRFSGLQFPNYSSELNVNALELDDSALYLCASSLGQPGAPDQYFGPGTRLTVT.

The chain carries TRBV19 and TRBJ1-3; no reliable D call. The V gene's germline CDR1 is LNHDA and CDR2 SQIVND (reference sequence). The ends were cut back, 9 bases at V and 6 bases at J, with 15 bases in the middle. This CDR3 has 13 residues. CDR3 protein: CASSWPGENTIYF. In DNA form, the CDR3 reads TGTGCCAGCAGTTGGCCTGGGGAAAACACCATATATTTT.

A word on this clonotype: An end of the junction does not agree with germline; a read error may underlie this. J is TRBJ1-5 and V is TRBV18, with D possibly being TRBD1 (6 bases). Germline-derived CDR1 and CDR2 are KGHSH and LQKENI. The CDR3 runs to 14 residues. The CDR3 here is CVSSRGGRHQPQHF. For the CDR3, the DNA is TGTGTCAGCTCACGGGGGGGCCGGCATCAGCCCCAGCACTTT.

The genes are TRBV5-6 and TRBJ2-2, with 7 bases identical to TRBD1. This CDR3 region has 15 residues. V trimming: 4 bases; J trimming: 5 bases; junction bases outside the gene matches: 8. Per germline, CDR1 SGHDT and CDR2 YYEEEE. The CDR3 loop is CASSPRTGATGELFF. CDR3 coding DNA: TGTGCCAGCAGCCCCCGGACAGGCGCTACCGGGGAGCTGTTTTTT.

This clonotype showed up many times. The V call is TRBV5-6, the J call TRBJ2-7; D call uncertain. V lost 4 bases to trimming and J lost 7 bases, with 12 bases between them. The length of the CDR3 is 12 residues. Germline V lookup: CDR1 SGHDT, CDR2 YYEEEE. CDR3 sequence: CASSRNSREQYF. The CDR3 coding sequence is TGTGCCAGCAGCCGGAACTCCAGAGAGCAGTACTTC.

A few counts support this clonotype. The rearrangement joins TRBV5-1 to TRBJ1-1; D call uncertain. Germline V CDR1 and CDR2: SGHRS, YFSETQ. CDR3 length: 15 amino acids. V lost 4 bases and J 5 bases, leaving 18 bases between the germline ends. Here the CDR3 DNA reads TGCGCCAGCAGCCACGAGGTTGGGCAGGTTACTGAAGCTTTCTTT. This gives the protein CASSHEVGQVTEAFF.

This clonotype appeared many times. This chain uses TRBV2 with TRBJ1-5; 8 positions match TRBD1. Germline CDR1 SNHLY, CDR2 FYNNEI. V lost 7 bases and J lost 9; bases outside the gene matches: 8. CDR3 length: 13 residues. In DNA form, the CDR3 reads TGTGCCAGCACCCTACAGGGGGTGATGCCCCAGCATTTT. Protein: CASTLQGVMPQHF.

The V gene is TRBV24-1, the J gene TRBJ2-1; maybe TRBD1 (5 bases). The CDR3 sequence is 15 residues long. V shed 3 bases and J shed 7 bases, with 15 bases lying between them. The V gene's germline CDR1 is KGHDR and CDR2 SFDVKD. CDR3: CATSDVLSQGNEQFF. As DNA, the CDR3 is TGTGCCACCAGTGATGTACTATCCCAGGGAAATGAGCAGTTCTTC.

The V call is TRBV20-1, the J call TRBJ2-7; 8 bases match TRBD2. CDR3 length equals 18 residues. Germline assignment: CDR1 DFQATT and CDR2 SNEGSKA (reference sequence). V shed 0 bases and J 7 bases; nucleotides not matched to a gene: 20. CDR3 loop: CSARDFPGTTGGAHEQYF. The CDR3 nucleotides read TGCAGTGCTAGAGACTTTCCCGGGACTACCGGGGGGGCCCATGAGCAGTACTTC.

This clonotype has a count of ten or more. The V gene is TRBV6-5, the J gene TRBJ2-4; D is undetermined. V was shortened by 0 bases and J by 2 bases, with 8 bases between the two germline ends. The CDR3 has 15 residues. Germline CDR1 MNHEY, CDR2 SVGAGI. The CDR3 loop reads CASSYSRQSKNIQYF. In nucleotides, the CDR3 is TGTGCCAGCAGTTACTCGCGCCAGTCCAAAAACATTCAGTACTTC.

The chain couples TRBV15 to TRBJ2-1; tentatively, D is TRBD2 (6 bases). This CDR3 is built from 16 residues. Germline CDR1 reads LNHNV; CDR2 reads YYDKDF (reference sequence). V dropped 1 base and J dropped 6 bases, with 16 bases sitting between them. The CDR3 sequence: CATSRAGSGVGNEQFF. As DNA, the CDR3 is TGTGCCACCAGCAGAGCCGGGAGTGGGGTAGGCAATGAGCAGTTCTTC.

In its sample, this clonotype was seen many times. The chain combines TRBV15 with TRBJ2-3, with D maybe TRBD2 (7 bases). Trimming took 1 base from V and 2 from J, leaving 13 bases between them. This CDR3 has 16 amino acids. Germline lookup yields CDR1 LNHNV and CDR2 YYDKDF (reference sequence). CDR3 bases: TGTGCCACCAGCAGAGGAGGGGGAGGGCCCACAGATACGCAGTATTTT. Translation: CATSRGGGGPTDTQYF.

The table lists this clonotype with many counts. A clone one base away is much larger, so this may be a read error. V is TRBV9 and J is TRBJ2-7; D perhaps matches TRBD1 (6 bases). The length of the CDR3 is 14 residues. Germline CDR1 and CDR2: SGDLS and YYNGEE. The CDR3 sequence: CASSAQGTSNEQSF. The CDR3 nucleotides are TGTGCCAGCAGCGCCCAGGGGACCTCAAACGAGCAGTCCTTC.

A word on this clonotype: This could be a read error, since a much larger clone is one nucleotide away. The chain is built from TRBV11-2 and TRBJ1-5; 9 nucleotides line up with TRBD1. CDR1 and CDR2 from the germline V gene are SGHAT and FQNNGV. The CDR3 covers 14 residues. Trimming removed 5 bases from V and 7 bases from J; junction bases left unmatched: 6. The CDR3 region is CASSPTGGPQPQHF. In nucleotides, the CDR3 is TGTGCCAGCAGCCCCACAGGGGGCCCCCAGCCCCAGCATTTT.

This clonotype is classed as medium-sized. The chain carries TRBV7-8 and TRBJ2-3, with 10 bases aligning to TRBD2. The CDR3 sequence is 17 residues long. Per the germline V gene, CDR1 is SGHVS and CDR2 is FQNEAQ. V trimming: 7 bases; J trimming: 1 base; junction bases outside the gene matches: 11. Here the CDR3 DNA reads TGTGCCAGCAACCCCGGGGGAGGGACTAGCGGCACAGATACGCAGTATTTT. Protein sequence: CASNPGGGTSGTDTQYF.

The CDR3: CSARRVGDRGYTF. CDR3 DNA sequence: TGCAGTGCTAGACGTGTTGGGGACAGGGGCTACACCTTC. This chain connects TRBV20-1 to TRBJ1-2; 8 nucleotides agree with TRBD1. V trimming: 2 bases; J trimming: 8 bases; junction bases outside the gene matches: 7. Per the germline V gene, CDR1 is DFQATT and CDR2 is SNEGSKA (reference sequence). CDR3 size: 13 residues.

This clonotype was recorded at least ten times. CDR3 DNA sequence: TGCGCCAGCAGCCAAGATTCCAGGACAGCCTACGAGCAGTACTTC. The encoded protein is CASSQDSRTAYEQYF. The V gene is TRBV4-1, the J gene TRBJ2-7, with a weak D call TRBD1 (6 bases). V lost 0 bases and J lost 2, with 11 bases in between. Germline V gene data show CDR1 as MGHRA and CDR2 as YSYEKL. The CDR3 loop spans 15 amino acids.

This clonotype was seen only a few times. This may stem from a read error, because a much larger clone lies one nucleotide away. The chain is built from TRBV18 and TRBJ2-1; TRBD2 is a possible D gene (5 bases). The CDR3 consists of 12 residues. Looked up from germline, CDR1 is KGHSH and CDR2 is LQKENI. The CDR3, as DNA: TGTACCAGCTCAGACGGGCGGGTCGAGCAGTTCTTC. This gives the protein CTSSDGRVEQFF. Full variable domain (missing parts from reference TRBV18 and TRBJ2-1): NAGVMQNPRHLVRRRGQEARLRCSPMKGHSHVYWYRQLPEEGLKFMVYLQKENIIDESGMPKERFSAEFPKEGPSILRIQQVVRGDSAAYFCTSSDGRVEQFFGPGTRLTVL.